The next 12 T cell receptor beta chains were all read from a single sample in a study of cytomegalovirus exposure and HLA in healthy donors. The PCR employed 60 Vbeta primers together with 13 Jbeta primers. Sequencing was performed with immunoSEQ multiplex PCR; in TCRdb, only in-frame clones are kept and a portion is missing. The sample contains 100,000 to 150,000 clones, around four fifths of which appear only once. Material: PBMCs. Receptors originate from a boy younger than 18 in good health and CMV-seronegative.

The CDR3 spells CASTPQTSIHYGYTF. DNA for the CDR3: TGTGCCAGTACCCCCCAGACATCGATCCACTATGGCTACACCTTC. The rearrangement links TRBV19 to TRBJ1-2; D not resolved. CDR3 length: 15 amino acids. V was clipped by 7 bases and J by 3 bases, with 18 bases between them. Germline lookup yields CDR1 LNHDA and CDR2 SQIVND (reference sequence). The full variable domain, its missing parts supplied by reference TRBV19 and TRBJ1-2, is DGGITQSPKYLFRKEGQNVTLSCEQNLNHDAMYWYRQDPGQGLRLIYYSQIVNDFQKGDIAEGYSVSREKKESFPLTVTSAQKNPTAFYLCASTPQTSIHYGYTFGSGTRLTVV.

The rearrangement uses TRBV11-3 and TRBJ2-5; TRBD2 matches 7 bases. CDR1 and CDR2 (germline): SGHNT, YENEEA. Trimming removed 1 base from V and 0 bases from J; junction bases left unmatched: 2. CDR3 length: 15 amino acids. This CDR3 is CASSLVSGYQETQYF. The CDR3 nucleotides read TGTGCCAGCAGCTTAGTTAGCGGGTACCAAGAGACCCAGTACTTC.

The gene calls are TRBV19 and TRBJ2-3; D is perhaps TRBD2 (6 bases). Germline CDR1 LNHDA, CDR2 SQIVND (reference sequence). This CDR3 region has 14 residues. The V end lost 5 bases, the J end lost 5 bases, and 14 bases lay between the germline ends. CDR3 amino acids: CASSRGGLEDTQYF. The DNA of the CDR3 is TGTGCCAGTAGTCGTGGGGGGTTGGAAGATACGCAGTATTTT.

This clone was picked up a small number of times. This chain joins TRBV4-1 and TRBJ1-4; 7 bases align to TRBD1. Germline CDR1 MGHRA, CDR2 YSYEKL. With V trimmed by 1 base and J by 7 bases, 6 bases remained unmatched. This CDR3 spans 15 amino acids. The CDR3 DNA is TGCGCCAGCAGCCAAGGTCGAGCAGGGGGTGAAAAACTGTTTTTT. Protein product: CASSQGRAGGEKLFF.

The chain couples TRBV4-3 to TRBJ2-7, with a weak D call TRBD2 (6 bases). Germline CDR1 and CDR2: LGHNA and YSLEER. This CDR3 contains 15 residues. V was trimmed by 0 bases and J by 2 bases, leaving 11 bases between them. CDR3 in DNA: TGCGCCAGCAGCCAAGATGGGACTCTGCCCTACGAGCAGTACTTC. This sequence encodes CASSQDGTLPYEQYF.

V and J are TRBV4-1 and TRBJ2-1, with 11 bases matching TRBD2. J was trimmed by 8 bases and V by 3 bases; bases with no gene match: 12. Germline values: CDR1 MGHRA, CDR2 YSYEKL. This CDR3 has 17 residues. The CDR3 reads CASSQVSTSGIWDEQFF. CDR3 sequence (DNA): TGCGCCAGCAGCCAGGTTTCGACTAGCGGGATATGGGATGAGCAGTTCTTC.

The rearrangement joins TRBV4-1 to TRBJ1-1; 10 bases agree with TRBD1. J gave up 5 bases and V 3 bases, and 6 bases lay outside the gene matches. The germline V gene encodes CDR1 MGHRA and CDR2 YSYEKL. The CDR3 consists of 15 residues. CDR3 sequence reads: CASSQDGTGATEAFF. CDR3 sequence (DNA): TGCGCCAGCAGCCAGGACGGGACAGGGGCTACTGAAGCTTTCTTT.

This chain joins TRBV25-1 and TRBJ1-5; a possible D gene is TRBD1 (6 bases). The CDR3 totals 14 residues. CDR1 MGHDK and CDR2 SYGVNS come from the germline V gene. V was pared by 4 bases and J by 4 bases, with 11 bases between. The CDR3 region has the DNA TGTGCCAGCAGTGGACGGGACACAAATCAGCCCCAGCATTTT. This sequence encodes CASSGRDTNQPQHF. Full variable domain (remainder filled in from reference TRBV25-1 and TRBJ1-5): EADIYQTPRYLVIGTGKKITLECSQTMGHDKMYWYQQDPGMELHLIHYSYGVNSTEKGDLSSESTVSRIRTEHFPLTLESARPSHTSQYLCASSGRDTNQPQHFGDGTRLSIL.

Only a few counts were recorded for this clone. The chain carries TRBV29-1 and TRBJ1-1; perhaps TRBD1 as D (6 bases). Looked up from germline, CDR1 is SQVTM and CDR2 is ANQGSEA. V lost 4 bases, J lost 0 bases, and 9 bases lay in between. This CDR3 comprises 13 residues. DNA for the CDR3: TGCAGCGTTGCAGGGACATTGAACACTGAAGCTTTCTTT. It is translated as CSVAGTLNTEAFF.

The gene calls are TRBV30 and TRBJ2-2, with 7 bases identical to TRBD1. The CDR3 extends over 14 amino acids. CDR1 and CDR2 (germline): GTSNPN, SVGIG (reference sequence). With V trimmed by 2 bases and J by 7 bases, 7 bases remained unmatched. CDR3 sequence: CAWSYTGAGGELFF. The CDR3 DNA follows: TGTGCCTGGAGTTATACAGGGGCTGGCGGGGAGCTGTTTTTT.

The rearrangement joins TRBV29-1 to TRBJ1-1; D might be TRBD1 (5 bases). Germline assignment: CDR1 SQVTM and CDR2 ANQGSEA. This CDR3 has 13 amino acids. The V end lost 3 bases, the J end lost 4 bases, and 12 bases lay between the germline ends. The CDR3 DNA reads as TGCAGCGTTGACAGGGATTCGGGCACTGAAGCTTTCTTT. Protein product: CSVDRDSGTEAFF.

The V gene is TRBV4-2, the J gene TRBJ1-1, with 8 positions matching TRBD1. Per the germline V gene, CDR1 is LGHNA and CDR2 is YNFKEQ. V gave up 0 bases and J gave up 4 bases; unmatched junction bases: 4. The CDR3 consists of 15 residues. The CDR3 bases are TGTGCCAGCAGCCAAGACTTAACAGGGGGCACTGAAGCTTTCTTT. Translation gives CASSQDLTGGTEAFF.